This entry lists 19 T cell receptor beta chains sequenced from one sample in a study of blood T cells in healthy people across ages. Primers used in a second PCR of about 6 to 11 cycles were a sample-barcoded 5' primer and a J-beta primer mix. One entry per CDR3 protein, called by TCRdb with MiXCR from the 5' RACE reads. The sample records hundreds of thousands of distinct CDR3 sequences, about 42% being singletons. The sample comprised blood. These receptors came from a man aged 80 or over in good health.

This clonotype was detected once. The junction does not match germline at one end; this may be a read error. The chain links TRBV12-3 or TRBV12-4 to TRBJ2-7, with D possibly being TRBD1 or TRBD2 (6 bases each). The CDR3 has 12 amino acids. CDR3 sequence: CAGSLGGSIGYF. CDR3 coding DNA: TGTGCCGGCAGTTTAGGGGGGTCAATCGGGTACTTC.

This clonotype was picked up a small number of times. The chain combines TRBV2 with TRBJ1-6, with no clear D. The CDR3 is 11 residues long. The ends were cut back, 4 bases at V and 10 bases at J, with 5 bases in the middle. CDR1 is SNHLY, CDR2 FYNNEI, per germline. The CDR3 spells CASSVGSPLHF. The CDR3 DNA follows: TGTGCCAGCAGTGTGGGGTCACCCCTCCACTTT.

This clonotype was seen more than once but under ten times. The CDR3 DNA follows: TGCAGTGCTAGAAGACTAGCGGTATCCTACAATGAGCAGTTCTTC. This sequence encodes CSARRLAVSYNEQFF. The chain carries TRBV20-1 and TRBJ2-1, with TRBD2 identical over 9 bases. Per germline, CDR1 DFQATT and CDR2 SNEGSKA (reference sequence). V shed 2 bases, J shed 1 base, and the junction held 3 bases outside the gene matches. The CDR3 totals 15 residues.

This chain joins TRBV4-2 and TRBJ2-5; 8 positions agree with TRBD1. The V and J ends lost 2 bases and 5 bases, in that order; junction bases with no gene match: 10. There are 16 residues in the CDR3. Germline CDR1 and CDR2: LGHNA and YNFKEQ. This CDR3 is CASSQPLADRGETQYF. The CDR3 DNA reads as TGTGCCAGCAGCCAACCCCTAGCAGACAGGGGTGAGACCCAGTACTTC.

The chain carries TRBV28 and TRBJ2-1, with D hard to call. CDR1 MDHEN and CDR2 SYDVKM come from the germline V gene. The CDR3 runs 13 residues. V gave up 3 bases and J gave up 9 bases, with 12 bases separating them. The CDR3 coding sequence is TGTGCCAGCAGTTTCGTCCTGACTCTTGAGCAGTTCTTC. Protein: CASSFVLTLEQFF. The whole variable domain, filled in from reference TRBV28 and TRBJ2-1, reads DVKVTQSSRYLVKRTGEKVFLECVQDMDHENMFWYRQDPGLGLRLIYFSYDVKMKEKGDIPEGYSVSREKKERFSLILESASTNQTSMYLCASSFVLTLEQFFGPGTRLTVL.

This clonotype was picked up a small number of times. The rearrangement uses TRBV4-2 and TRBJ2-3; TRBD2 matches 11 bases. CDR3 length: 16 amino acids. CDR1 LGHNA and CDR2 YNFKEQ come from the germline V gene. V lost 6 bases to trimming and J lost 3 bases; unmatched junction nucleotides: 8. The CDR3 loop is CASRNIAGGKTDTQYF. CDR3 sequence (DNA): TGTGCCAGCAGAAATATAGCGGGAGGGAAGACAGATACGCAGTATTTT.

In its sample, this clonotype was seen many times. The genes are TRBV5-1 and TRBJ2-7; possible D gene TRBD1, 6 bases. Germline CDR1 and CDR2: SGHRS and YFSETQ. Trimming left V 2 bases short and J 4 bases short, with 10 bases between. The CDR3 consists of 13 residues. CDR3 DNA: TGCGCCAGCAGCTTACAACAGGGTTACGAGCAGTACTTC. As protein: CASSLQQGYEQYF. The whole variable domain, filled in from reference TRBV5-1 and TRBJ2-7, reads KAGVTQTPRYLIKTRGQQVTLSCSPISGHRSVSWYQQTPGQGLQFLFEYFSETQRNKGNFPGRFSGRQFSNSRSEMNVSTLELGDSALYLCASSLQQGYEQYFGPGTRLTVT.

Concerning this clonotype itself: The conserved phenylalanine or tryptophan is not found at the CDR3 terminus, so this likely reflects a read error. The chain couples TRBV15 to TRBJ2-7, with D possibly matching TRBD1 (6 bases). The CDR3 runs to 15 residues. Germline-derived CDR1 and CDR2 are LNHNV and YYDKDF (reference sequence). Trimming removed 2 bases from V and 0 bases from J, with 11 bases in between. CDR3 loop: CATSRSRGPSYEQYL. The CDR3 DNA follows: TGTGCCACCAGCAGAAGCAGGGGACCCTCCTACGAGCAGTACTTG.

This clonotype was recorded many times. The junction differs from germline at one of its ends, possibly a read error. This chain joins TRBV29-1 and TRBJ2-1; D might be TRBD1 or TRBD2, each matching 5 bases. Germline V CDR1 and CDR2: SQVTM, ANQGSEA. This CDR3 has 11 amino acids. The CDR3 nucleotides are TGCAGCGCGGGGCTCTACGATGAGCAGTTCTTC. It specifies CSAGLYDEQFF.

This clonotype appeared a few times. V usage is TRBV3-1 and J usage is TRBJ1-1, with no clear D. Germline values: CDR1 LGHDT, CDR2 YNNKEL (reference sequence). CDR3 length: 15 residues. V lost 0 bases, J lost 0 bases, and 8 bases lay in between. CDR3: CASSQDQHVNTEAFF. Here the CDR3 DNA reads TGTGCCAGCAGCCAAGACCAACATGTGAACACTGAAGCTTTCTTT. The variable domain in full, with the rest retrieved from reference TRBV3-1 and TRBJ1-1, is DTAVSQTPKYLVTQMGNDKSIKCEQNLGHDTMYWYKQDSKKFLKIMFSYNNKELIINETVPNRFSPKSPDKAHLNLHINSLELGDSAVYFCASSQDQHVNTEAFFGQGTRLTVV.

The J gene is TRBJ2-1, the V gene TRBV7-3; the match to TRBD2 covers 14 bases. The junction had 8 bases not matched to a gene; V was cut back by 2 bases and J by 2 bases. The CDR3 runs 19 residues. Per the germline V gene, CDR1 is SGHTA and CDR2 is FQGTGA. CDR3 in DNA: TGTGCCAGCAGCTTATCCCCACCGGGACTAGCGGGAGCCTACAATGAGCAGTTCTTC. Translation gives CASSLSPPGLAGAYNEQFF.

The chain employs TRBV19 and TRBJ2-7, with a tentative D call TRBD2 (6 bases). CDR1 is LNHDA and CDR2 is SQIVND in the germline V gene (reference sequence). The V and J ends lost 1 base and 4 bases respectively, with 14 bases between them. This CDR3 has 15 amino acids. The CDR3 nucleotides are TGTGCCAGTAGTATAGCGGGAGAGAACCTTTACGAGCAGTACTTC. Protein: CASSIAGENLYEQYF.

This clonotype was seen only a few times. The rearrangement uses TRBV20-1 and TRBJ2-7, with D hard to call. Trimming left V 6 bases short and J 5 bases short, with 14 bases between. The CDR3 loop spans 12 amino acids. The germline CDR1 and CDR2 sequences are DFQATT and SNEGSKA (reference sequence). The CDR3 sequence is CSAKAHQDEQYF. The DNA for the CDR3 is TGCAGTGCCAAAGCCCACCAAGACGAGCAGTACTTC.

V gene TRBV9 combines with J gene TRBJ1-3; D call uncertain. Looked up from germline, CDR1 is SGDLS and CDR2 is YYNGEE. The CDR3 runs 15 residues. Trimming removed 0 bases at V and 2 bases at J, with 9 bases between. CDR3 sequence reads: CASSVDLVTGNTIYF. The DNA of the CDR3 is TGTGCCAGCAGCGTAGATCTAGTTACTGGAAACACCATATATTTT.

V is TRBV20-1 and J is TRBJ2-5; D might be TRBD2 (8 bases). V was cut by 5 bases and J by 4 bases, with 20 bases left in between. In germline, CDR1 is DFQATT, CDR2 SNEGSKA (reference sequence). The length of the CDR3 is 15 residues. CDR3 sequence: CSASLDRAGGETQYF. The CDR3 bases are TGCAGTGCTTCTCTCGACAGGGCGGGGGGAGAGACCCAGTACTTC.

The rearrangement joins TRBV6-6 to TRBJ2-1; TRBD1 agrees at 9 bases. Germline assignment: CDR1 MNHNY and CDR2 SVGAGI (reference sequence). The CDR3 spans 14 residues. V was clipped by 7 bases and J by 8 bases; unmatched bases: 9. In nucleotides, the CDR3 is TGTGCCAGCACCAGGACAGGGGAATTCGATGAGCAGTTCTTC. Translating gives CASTRTGEFDEQFF.

Note on this clonotype: A much larger clone lies one base from this, so it may be a read error. This chain joins TRBV29-1 and TRBJ2-3; 11 positions match TRBD2. V lost 4 bases and J lost 2; bases outside the gene matches: 2. Germline CDR1 and CDR2: SQVTM and ANQGSEA. The CDR3 extends over 14 amino acids. Written as DNA, the CDR3 is TGCAGCGTTGCGGGACTAGCGGCCACAGATACGCAGTATTTT. Its protein product is CSVAGLAATDTQYF.

A few counts support this clonotype. The chain carries TRBV12-3 or TRBV12-4 and TRBJ2-3, with D maybe TRBD2 (5 bases). CDR3 length: 14 amino acids. V was pared by 3 bases and J by 4 bases, with 11 bases between. CDR3 sequence reads: CASSFRGSADTQYF. CDR3 nucleotides: TGTGCCAGCAGTTTCAGAGGGAGCGCAGATACGCAGTATTTT.

This clonotype was seen a few times. The chain uses TRBV28 and TRBJ2-5; unclear D gene. The CDR3 has 15 amino acids. Germline V gives CDR1 MDHEN, CDR2 SYDVKM. Trimming took 5 bases from V and 0 from J, leaving 13 bases between them. The chain's CDR3 is CASSLDLEHQETQYF. The CDR3 nucleotides are TGTGCCAGCAGTCTAGACCTGGAACACCAAGAGACCCAGTACTTC.